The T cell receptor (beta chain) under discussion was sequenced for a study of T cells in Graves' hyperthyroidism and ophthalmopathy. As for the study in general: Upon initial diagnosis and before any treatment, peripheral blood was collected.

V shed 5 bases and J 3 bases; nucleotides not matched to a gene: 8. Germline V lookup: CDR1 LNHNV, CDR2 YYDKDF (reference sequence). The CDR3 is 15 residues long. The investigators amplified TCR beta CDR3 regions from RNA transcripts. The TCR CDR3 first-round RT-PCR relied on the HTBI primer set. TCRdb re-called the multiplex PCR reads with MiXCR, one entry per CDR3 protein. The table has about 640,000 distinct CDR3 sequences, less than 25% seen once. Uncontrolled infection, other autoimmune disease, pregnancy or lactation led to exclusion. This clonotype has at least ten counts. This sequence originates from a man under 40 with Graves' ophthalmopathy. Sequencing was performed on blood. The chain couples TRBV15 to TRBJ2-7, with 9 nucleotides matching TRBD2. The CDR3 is CATSSSTSGGYEQYF. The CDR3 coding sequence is TGTGCCACCAGCTCCTCGACTAGCGGAGGCTACGAGCAGTACTTC.